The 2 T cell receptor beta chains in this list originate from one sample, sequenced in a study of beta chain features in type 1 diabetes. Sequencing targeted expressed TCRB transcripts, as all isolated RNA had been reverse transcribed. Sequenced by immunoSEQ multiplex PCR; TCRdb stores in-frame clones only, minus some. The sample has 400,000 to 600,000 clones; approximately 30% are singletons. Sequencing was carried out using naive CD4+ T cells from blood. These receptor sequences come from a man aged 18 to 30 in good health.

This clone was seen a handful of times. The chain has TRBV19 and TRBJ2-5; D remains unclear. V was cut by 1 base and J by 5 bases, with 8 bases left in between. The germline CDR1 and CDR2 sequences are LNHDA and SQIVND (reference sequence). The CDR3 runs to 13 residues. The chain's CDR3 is CASSIVLAETQYF. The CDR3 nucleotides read TGTGCCAGTAGTATAGTCCTGGCGGAGACCCAGTACTTC.

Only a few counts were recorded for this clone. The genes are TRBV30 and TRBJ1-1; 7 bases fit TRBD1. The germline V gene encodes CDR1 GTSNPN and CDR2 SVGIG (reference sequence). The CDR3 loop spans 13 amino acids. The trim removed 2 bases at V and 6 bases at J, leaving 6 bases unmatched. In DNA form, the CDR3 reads TGTGCCTGGAGTTCGACAGGGAGGGCTGAAGCTTTCTTT. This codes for CAWSSTGRAEAFF.